This paragraph covers one TCR beta chain sequence. The antigen is undetermined. This sample is drawn from a study of regulatory T cells in long-lasting Graves disease. Whole-study results and caveats: Patients whose Graves' disease persisted exhibited lower TCR diversity than those newly diagnosed.

The germline V and J ends were trimmed by 5 bases and 3 bases, with 21 bases remaining between them. Per the germline V gene, CDR1 is SGHRS and CDR2 is YFSETQ. This CDR3 spans 16 amino acids. Described time point: persistent/refractory GD, antithyroid drugs over 5 years with positive TRAb. With RNA extracted from PBMCs as input, the TCR library was made. The diagnosis of Graves' disease used American Thyroid Association guidelines. The authors built TCR beta libraries using iRepertoire HTBI primers and Arm-PCR of CDR3 regions. TCRdb reprocessed the multiplex PCR reads with MiXCR, giving one entry per CDR3 protein. The data show some 440,000 distinct CDR3 sequences, roughly 20% seen once.

The TCR was taken from a female donor with Graves disease. The chain is built from TRBV5-1 and TRBJ2-7; D might be TRBD2 (6 bases). Specimen: peripheral blood mononuclear cells (PBMCs), collected when the disease was refractory, from a patient treated with antithyroid drugs. CDR3 bases: TGCGCCAGCAGACCCGGCTCGGAGGGGAACAACTACGAGCAGTACTTC. Amino acid sequence: CASRPGSEGNNYEQYF.